The entry below gives a single T cell receptor (beta chain) sequence along with its context. Its antigen remains undetermined. CDR1 and CDR2 are read off the germline V gene as MDHEN and SYDVKM. The CDR3, cysteine through phenylalanine, is 14 amino acids long. There is no recorded DNA. The listed sequencing device is NextSeq 550. The Human TCR Profiling Kit (MiLaboratory) was used to prepare UMI-labeled 5' RACE TRB cDNA libraries. cDNA synthesis used the entire amount of extracted RNA, and PCR amplification then used the entire amount of cDNA produced. Libraries were prepared in parallel using an identical number of PCR cycles. On the study's bioinformatics: With a requirement of at least two reads per UMI, MIGEC and MiXCR extracted about 48,000 +/- 9,800 unique UMI-labeled TRB cDNA molecules per library. An average of approximately 40,000 +/- 10,000 functional in-frame TRB CDR3 nucleotide clonotypes without stop codons was found per library. After downsampling to 5000 UMI-labeled TRB molecules per sample, diversity metrics, including normalized Shannon-Wiener and Chao1, were computed in VDJtools. For the central five CDR3 residues, VDJtools calculated physicochemical properties weighted by clonotype size, namely interaction energy, strength, volume and Kidera factor 4. Each CDR3 protein sequence appears as one entry after TCRdb reprocessed the reads, and no DNA is included. V and J calls and clone size were set by TCRdb, not the authors. In this sample's table one finds about 120,000 distinct CDR3 sequences. Approximately 0.29% of the sample is in the top ten clones.

This specimen belongs to a study of CXCR3-negative and CXCR3-positive naive CD8 T cells (dated by TCRdb to about 2019). For the study in its entirety: In total, roughly 150 million TRB reads were obtained, or roughly 1.5 +/- 0.3 million reads per library. The diversity and physicochemical repertoire analyses included under 12 donors pooled from two independent experiments. Naive subsets from about 5 donors and memory cells from 3 donors were included in the TRBV-TRBJ cluster analysis.

What the authors observed across the whole study: Because surface CD5, which is linked to self-reactivity in mice, was comparable between the naive subsets, TCR interaction strength was also inferred from TRB CDR3 physicochemical properties. Both naive subsets had comparably high repertoire diversity, while memory CD8+ T cells had much lower repertoire diversity. Naive CXCR3-negative and CXCR3-positive cells from the same donor showed similar TRBV-TRBJ usage, whereas memory cells showed distinct patterns. Freshly isolated PBMCs were used for most assays because CXCR3 expression went down partially after cryopreservation. TRB CDR3s from CXCR3-positive naive cells showed higher hydrophobicity (lower Kidera factor 4), lower energy, and higher strength and volume indices than CXCR3-negative naive cells.

Each CD8+ T cell subset was flow-sorted in triplicate, and around 320,000 cells per subset were placed directly into RLT lysis buffer. To exclude memory contaminants, naive CD8+ T cells were stringently defined as CD45RO-CCR7+CD27+CD95-. Peripheral blood mononuclear cells were isolated from buffy coats using standard density gradient centrifugation. Naive CXCR3-negative and CXCR3-positive CD8+ T cells were flow-sorted on a FACSAria III. Total RNA was extracted from sorted cells using an RNeasy Mini Kit. The rearranged segments are TRBV28 and TRBJ2-1. The receptor was derived from a human donor in good health. Some clones in this sample may be carry-over from other donors' samples. The sample consisted of naive CXCR3- CD8+ T cells from blood. The sample's cell subset or site label, decoded: CD45RO-CCR7+CD27+CD95- naive CD8+ T cells lacking CXCR3 (TNR3-). The CDR3 region has the sequence CASSRDSSYNEQFF.